This T cell receptor (beta chain) was profiled in a study of cytotoxic CD8 clonotypes in ibrutinib-treated CLL. Only in-frame clones appear in the TCRdb table, and some are missing; sequencing was by immunoSEQ multiplex PCR. Of roughly 200,000 clones listed, 79% were seen once; the top ten hold over 10%. Germline V gives CDR1 WSHSY, CDR2 SAAADI. The CDR3 is 13 amino acids. V lost 7 bases and J lost 1, with 11 bases in between. This TCR was recovered from a human donor with chronic lymphocytic leukemia. Sample: PBMCs, taken after 12 months of ibrutinib treatment. The chain recombines TRBV10-2 with TRBJ2-7; a possible D gene is TRBD2 (6 bases). The CDR3 sequence is CASISGTSYEQYF. The CDR3 nucleotides read TGCGCCAGCATTTCGGGGACTTCCTACGAGCAGTACTTC.